These 10 T cell receptor beta chains were sequenced from one sample in a study of T cell responses to AZD1222 COVID-19 vaccine. TCRdb's copy holds only in-frame clones and misses some; the assay was immunoSEQ multiplex PCR. Its table records about 140,000 clones. What was sequenced was peripheral blood. Receptors originate from an adult in good health.

This CDR3 reads CAWAGRWNTGELFF. The CDR3, as DNA: TGTGCCTGGGCCGGGAGATGGAACACCGGGGAGCTGTTTTTT. The gene calls are TRBV30 and TRBJ2-2; D might be TRBD2 (6 bases). This CDR3 comprises 14 residues. The V gene lost 5 bases and the J gene lost 1 base, with 11 bases spanning the gap. Germline V gives CDR1 GTSNPN, CDR2 SVGIG (reference sequence).

The chain joins TRBV7-9 to TRBJ1-4; no reliable D call. Germline-derived CDR1 and CDR2 are SEHNR and FQNEAQ (reference sequence). V shed 6 bases and J shed 4 bases, with 9 bases lying between them. The CDR3 runs 13 residues. The DNA for the CDR3 is TGTGCCAGCAGACGAACAGATAATGAAAAACTGTTTTTT. Protein product: CASRRTDNEKLFF.

This chain connects TRBV28 to TRBJ2-3; D is undetermined. The V and J ends lost 6 bases and 4 bases respectively, with 14 bases between them. Germline V gene data show CDR1 as MDHEN and CDR2 as SYDVKM. The CDR3 is made up of 14 amino acids. CDR3 in amino acids: CASRRDSSSDTQYF. The CDR3 coding sequence is TGTGCCAGCAGAAGGGATTCGAGCTCAGATACGCAGTATTTT.

The rearrangement uses TRBV21-1 and TRBJ2-1; the table's D gene call, TRBD2, was not cross checked with the DNA. TRBV21-1 is designated a pseudogene. This CDR3 contains 14 residues. In nucleotides, the CDR3 is TGTGCCAGCAGCAAAGCGCGCGGCGACAATGAGCAGTTCTTC. Residues: CASSKARGDNEQFF.

V usage is TRBV6-5 and J usage is TRBJ1-1; D is uncertain. CDR3 length: 12 residues. Germline V gene sequence: CDR1 MNHEY, CDR2 SVGAGI. V was trimmed by 9 bases and J by 1 base, leaving 9 bases between them. The CDR3 reads CASRRWNTEAFF. CDR3 nucleotides: TGTGCCAGTAGACGCTGGAACACTGAAGCTTTCTTT.

CDR3 region: CASSYGSANTEAFF. The DNA for the CDR3 is TGTGCCAGCAGTTACGGTAGCGCGAACACTGAAGCTTTCTTT. This chain links TRBV6-6 with TRBJ1-1; D is ambiguous. The CDR3 extends over 14 amino acids. The V and J ends lost 2 bases and 1 base respectively, with 8 bases between them. Germline CDR1 and CDR2: MNHNY and SVGAGI (reference sequence).

The CDR3 sequence is CASSWGTKNIQYF. CDR3 DNA sequence: TGTGCCAGTAGTTGGGGTACCAAAAACATTCAGTACTTC. The genes are TRBV19 and TRBJ2-4, with D unclear. V shed 5 bases and J shed 2 bases, with 7 bases lying between them. The length of the CDR3 is 13 residues. Germline V gives CDR1 LNHDA, CDR2 SQIVND (reference sequence).

The gene calls are TRBV3-1 (or the pseudogene TRBV3-2) and TRBJ2-3, with 12 positions matching TRBD2. In germline, CDR1 is LGHDT, CDR2 YNNKEL (reference sequence). The CDR3 spans 16 residues. Losses at the gene ends were 2 bases for V and 5 bases for J; bases not matched to a gene: 5. The CDR3 sequence: CASSQIPSGGGDTQYF. The CDR3 nucleotides are TGTGCCAGCAGCCAAATTCCTAGCGGGGGGGGAGATACGCAGTATTTT.

The rearrangement joins TRBV2 to TRBJ2-2; D is perhaps TRBD2 (5 bases). CDR1 is SNHLY and CDR2 is FYNNEI in the germline V gene. The CDR3 runs 17 residues. V was cut by 3 bases and J by 2 bases, with 16 bases left in between. The CDR3 reads CASSDGLAILNTGELFF. For the CDR3, the DNA is TGTGCCAGCAGTGATGGGCTAGCTATACTTAACACCGGGGAGCTGTTTTTT.

The chain carries TRBV5-4 and TRBJ2-7, with 11 positions matching TRBD2. Germline V gene lookup returns CDR1 SGHNT and CDR2 YYREEE (reference sequence). This CDR3 region has 18 residues. With 0 bases clipped from V and 1 base from J, the junction kept 9 bases outside the gene matches. The CDR3 is CASSLGPSGGSLSYEQYF. As DNA, the CDR3 is TGTGCCAGCAGCTTGGGACCTAGCGGGGGGTCCCTATCCTACGAGCAGTACTTC.